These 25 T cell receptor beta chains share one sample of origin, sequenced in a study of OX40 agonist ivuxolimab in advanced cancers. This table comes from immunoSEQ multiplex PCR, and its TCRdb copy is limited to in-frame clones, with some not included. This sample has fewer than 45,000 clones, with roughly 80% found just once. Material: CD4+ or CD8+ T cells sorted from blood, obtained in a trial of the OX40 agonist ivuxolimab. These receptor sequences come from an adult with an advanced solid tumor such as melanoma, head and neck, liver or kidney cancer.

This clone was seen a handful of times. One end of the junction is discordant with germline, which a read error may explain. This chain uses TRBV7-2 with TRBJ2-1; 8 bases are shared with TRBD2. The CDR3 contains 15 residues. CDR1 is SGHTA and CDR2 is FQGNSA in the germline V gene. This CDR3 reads CASSQRGSSYSEQFF. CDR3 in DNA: TGTGCCAGCAGCCAGCGGGGGAGCTCCTACAGTGAGCAGTTCTTC. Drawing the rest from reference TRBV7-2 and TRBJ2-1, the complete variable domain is GAGVSQSPSNKVTEKGKDVELRCDPISGHTALYWYRQSLGQGLEFLIYFQGNSAPDKSGLPSDRFSAERTGGSVSTLTIQRTQQEDSAVYLCASSQRGSSYSEQFFGPGTRLTVL.

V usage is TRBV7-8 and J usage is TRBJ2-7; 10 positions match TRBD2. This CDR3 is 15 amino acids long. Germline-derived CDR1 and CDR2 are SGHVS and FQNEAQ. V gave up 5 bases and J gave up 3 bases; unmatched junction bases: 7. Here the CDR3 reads CASSTPGLAHYEQYF. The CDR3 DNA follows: TGTGCCAGCAGCACCCCGGGACTAGCGCACTACGAGCAGTACTTC.

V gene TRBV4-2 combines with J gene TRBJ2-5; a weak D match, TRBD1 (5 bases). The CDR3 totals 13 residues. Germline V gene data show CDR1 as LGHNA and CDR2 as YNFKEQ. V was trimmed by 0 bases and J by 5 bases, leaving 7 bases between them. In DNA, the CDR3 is TGTGCCAGCAGCCAAGAGGGGCGGGAGACCCAGTACTTC. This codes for CASSQEGRETQYF.

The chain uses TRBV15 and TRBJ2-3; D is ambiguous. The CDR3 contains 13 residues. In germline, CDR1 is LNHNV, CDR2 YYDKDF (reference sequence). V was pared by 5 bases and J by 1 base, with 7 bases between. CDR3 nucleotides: TGTGCCACCAGCCGGCTGGGCACAGATACGCAGTATTTT. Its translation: CATSRLGTDTQYF.

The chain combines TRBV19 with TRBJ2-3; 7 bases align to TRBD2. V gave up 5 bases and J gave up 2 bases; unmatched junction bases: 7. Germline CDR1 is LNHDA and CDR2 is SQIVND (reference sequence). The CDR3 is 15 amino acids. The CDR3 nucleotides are TGTGCCAGTAGTTGGGAGGGTACCACCACAGATACGCAGTATTTT. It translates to CASSWEGTTTDTQYF.

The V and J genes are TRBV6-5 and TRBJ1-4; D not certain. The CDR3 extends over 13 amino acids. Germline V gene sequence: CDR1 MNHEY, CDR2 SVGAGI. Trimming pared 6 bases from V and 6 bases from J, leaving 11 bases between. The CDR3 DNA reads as TGTGCCAGCAGCGAGAGCGGTGATGAAAAACTGTTTTTT. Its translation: CASSESGDEKLFF.

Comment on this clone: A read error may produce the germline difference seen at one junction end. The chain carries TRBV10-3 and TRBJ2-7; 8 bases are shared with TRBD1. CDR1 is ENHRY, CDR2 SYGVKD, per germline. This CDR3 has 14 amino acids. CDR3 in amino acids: CAINEDRAAREQYF. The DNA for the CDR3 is TGTGCCATCAATGAGGACAGGGCAGCTAGGGAGCAGTACTTC.

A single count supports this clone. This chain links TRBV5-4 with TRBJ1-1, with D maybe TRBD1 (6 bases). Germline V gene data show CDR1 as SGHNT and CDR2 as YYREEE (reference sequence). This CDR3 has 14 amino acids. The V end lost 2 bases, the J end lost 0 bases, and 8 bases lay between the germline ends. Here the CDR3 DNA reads TGTGCCAGCAGCTTTGGACAGCTGAACACTGAAGCTTTCTTT. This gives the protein CASSFGQLNTEAFF.

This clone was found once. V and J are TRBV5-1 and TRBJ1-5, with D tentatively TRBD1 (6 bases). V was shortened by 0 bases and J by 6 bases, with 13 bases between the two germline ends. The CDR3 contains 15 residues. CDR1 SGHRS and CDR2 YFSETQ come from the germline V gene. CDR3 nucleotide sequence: TGCGCCAGCAGCTTGGCCGGGGGCAGAAGTCAGCCCCAGCATTTT. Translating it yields CASSLAGGRSQPQHF.

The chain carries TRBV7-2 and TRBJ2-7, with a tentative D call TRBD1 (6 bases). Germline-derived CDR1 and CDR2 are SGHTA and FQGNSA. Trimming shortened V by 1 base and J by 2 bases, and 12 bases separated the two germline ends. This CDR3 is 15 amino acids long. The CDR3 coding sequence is TGTGCCAGCAGCTTAGGCGGTGGGGGCACCTACGAGCAGTACTTC. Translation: CASSLGGGGTYEQYF.

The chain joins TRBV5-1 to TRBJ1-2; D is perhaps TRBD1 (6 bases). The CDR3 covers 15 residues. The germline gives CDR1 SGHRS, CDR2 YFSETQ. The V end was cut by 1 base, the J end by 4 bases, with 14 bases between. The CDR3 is CASSLQEGGPYGYTF. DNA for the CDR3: TGCGCCAGCAGCTTGCAGGAAGGGGGTCCCTATGGCTACACCTTC.

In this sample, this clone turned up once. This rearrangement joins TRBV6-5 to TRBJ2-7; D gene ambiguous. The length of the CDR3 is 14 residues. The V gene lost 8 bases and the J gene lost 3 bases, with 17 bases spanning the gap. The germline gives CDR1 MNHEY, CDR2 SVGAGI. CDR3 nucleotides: TGTGCCAGCGCCCCGAGAGTACAGAGCTACGAGCAGTACTTC. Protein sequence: CASAPRVQSYEQYF.

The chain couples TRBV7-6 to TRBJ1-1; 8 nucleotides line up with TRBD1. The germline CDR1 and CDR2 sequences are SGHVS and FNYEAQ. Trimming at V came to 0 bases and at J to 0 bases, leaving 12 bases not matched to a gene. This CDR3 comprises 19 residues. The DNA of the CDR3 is TGTGCCAGCAGCTTAGCGGGGGGGACAGGCAGTCAACTGAACACTGAAGCTTTCTTT. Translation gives CASSLAGGTGSQLNTEAFF.

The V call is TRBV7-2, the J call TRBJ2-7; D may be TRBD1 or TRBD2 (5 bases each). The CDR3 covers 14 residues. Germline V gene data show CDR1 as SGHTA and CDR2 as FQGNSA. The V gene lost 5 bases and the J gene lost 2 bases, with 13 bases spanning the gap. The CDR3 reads CASSRPGTTYEQYF. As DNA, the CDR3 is TGTGCCAGCAGCCGTCCCGGGACGACCTACGAGCAGTACTTC.

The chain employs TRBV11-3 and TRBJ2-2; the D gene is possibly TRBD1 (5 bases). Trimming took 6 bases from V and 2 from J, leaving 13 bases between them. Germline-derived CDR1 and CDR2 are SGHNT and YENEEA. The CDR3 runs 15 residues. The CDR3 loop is CASSSVWGNTGELFF. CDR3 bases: TGTGCCAGCAGTTCCGTATGGGGCAACACCGGGGAGCTGTTTTTT.

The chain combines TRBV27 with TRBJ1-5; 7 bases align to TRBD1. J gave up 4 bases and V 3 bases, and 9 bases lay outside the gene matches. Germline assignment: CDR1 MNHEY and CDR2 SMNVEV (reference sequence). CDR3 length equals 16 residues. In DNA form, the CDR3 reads TGTGCCAGCAGTTTTGTGGGACAGCACACTAATCAGCCCCAGCATTTT. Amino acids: CASSFVGQHTNQPQHF.

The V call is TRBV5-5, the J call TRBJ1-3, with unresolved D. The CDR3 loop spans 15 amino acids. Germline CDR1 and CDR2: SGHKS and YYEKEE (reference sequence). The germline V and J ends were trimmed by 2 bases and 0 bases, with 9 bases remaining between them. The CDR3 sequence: CASSFGRSSGNTIYF. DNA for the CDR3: TGTGCCAGCAGCTTCGGCAGAAGCTCTGGAAACACCATATATTTT.

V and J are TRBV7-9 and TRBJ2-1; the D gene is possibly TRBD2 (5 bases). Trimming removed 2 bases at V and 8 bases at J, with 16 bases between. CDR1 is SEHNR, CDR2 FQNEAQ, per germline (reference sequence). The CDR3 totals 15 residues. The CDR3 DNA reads TGTGCCAGCAGCTTACGGCGGGCCGTTAGGGATGAGCAGTTCTTC. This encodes CASSLRRAVRDEQFF. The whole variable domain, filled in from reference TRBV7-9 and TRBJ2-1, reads DTGVSQNPRHKITKRGQNVTFRCDPISEHNRLYWYRQTLGQGPEFLTYFQNEAQLEKSRLLSDRFSAERPKGSFSTLEIQRTEQGDSAMYLCASSLRRAVRDEQFFGPGTRLTVL.

The chain's CDR3 is CASSPRTSGPYEQYF. CDR3 bases: TGTGCCAGCAGCCCCCGGACTAGCGGGCCCTACGAGCAGTACTTC. This chain uses TRBV4-2 with TRBJ2-7; 11 positions match TRBD2. CDR1 is LGHNA, CDR2 YNFKEQ, per germline. CDR3 length equals 15 residues. V gave up 4 bases and J gave up 2 bases; unmatched junction bases: 4.

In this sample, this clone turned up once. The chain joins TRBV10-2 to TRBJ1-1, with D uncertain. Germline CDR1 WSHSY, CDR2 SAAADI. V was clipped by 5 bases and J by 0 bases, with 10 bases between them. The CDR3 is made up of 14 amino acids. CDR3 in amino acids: CASSRDNLNTEAFF. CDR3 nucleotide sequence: TGCGCCAGCAGTCGCGACAACCTGAACACTGAAGCTTTCTTT.

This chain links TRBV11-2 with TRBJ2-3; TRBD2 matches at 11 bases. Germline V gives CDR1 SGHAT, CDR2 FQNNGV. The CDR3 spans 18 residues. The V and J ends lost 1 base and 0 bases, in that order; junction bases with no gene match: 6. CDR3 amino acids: CASSLVGTSGFSTDTQYF. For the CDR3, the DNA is TGTGCCAGCAGCTTAGTTGGGACTAGCGGCTTTAGCACAGATACGCAGTATTTT.

The CDR3 sequence is CASSLRQGAGNTIYF. The CDR3 DNA reads as TGTGCCAGCAGCCTAAGACAGGGGGCTGGAAACACCATATATTTT. This chain links TRBV11-3 with TRBJ1-3; TRBD1 matches 9 bases. V dropped 5 bases and J dropped 2; count of bases not matched to a gene: 4. The CDR3 totals 15 residues. The germline V gene has CDR1 SGHNT and CDR2 YENEEA. The full variable domain, its missing parts supplied by reference TRBV11-3 and TRBJ1-3, is EAGVVQSPRYKIIEKKQPVAFWCNPISGHNTLYWYLQNLGQGPELLIRYENEEAVDDSQLPKDRFSAERLKGVDSTLKIQPAELGDSAVYLCASSLRQGAGNTIYFGEGSWLTVV.

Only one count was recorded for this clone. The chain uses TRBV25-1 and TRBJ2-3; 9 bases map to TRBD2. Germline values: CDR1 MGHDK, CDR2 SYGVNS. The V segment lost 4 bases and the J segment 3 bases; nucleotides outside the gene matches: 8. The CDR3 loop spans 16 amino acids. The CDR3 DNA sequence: TGTGCCAGCAGTGGCCTGGGACTAGCAACTACAGATACGCAGTATTTT. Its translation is CASSGLGLATTDTQYF.

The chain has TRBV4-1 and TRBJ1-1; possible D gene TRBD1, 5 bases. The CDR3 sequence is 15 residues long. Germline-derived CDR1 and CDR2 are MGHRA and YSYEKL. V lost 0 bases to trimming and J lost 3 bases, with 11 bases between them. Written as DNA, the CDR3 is TGCGCCAGCAGCCAAGATAGGCAGGGTTACACTGAAGCTTTCTTT. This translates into CASSQDRQGYTEAFF.

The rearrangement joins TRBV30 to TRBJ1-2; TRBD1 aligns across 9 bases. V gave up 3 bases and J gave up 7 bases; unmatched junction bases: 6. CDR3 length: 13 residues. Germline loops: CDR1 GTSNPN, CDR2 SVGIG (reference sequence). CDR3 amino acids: CAWRGQGTGGYTF. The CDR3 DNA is TGTGCCTGGAGAGGACAGGGGACAGGTGGCTACACCTTC. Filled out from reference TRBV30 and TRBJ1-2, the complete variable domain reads SQTIHQWPATLVQPVGSPLSLECTVEGTSNPNLYWYRQAAGRGLQLLFYSVGIGQISSEVPQNLSASRPQDRQFILSSKKLLLSDSGFYLCAWRGQGTGGYTFGSGTRLTVV.